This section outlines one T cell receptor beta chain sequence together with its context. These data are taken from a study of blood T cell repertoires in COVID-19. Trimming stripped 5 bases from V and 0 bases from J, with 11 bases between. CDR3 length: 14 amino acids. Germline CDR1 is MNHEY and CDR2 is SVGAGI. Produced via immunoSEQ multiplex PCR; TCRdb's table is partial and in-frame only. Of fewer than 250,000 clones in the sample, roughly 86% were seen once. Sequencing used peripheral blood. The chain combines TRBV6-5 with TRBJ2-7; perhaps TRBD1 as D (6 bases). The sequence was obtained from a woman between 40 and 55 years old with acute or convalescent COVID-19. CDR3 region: CASSLRTASYEQYF. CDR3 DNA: TGTGCCAGCAGTCTGAGGACAGCCTCCTACGAGCAGTACTTC.